A single sample is the source of the 7 T cell receptor beta chains below, sequenced in a study of T cell clonotyping in hematopoietic cell transplantation. As for time point: recipient sample about 28 days before transplant, after cytoreduction. Sequencing used immunoSEQ multiplex PCR; TCRdb keeps in-frame clones, though not all of them. There are approximately 16,000 clones in the sample; around 93% occur only once, and 1.8% lies in the top ten. The sequenced sample was peripheral blood mononuclear cells, obtained before stem cell transplant. The origin of the receptors is a man between 18 and 35 years old with biphenotypic leukemia. Some clones in this sample may be carry-over from other donors' samples.

The rearrangement links TRBV5-1 to TRBJ2-2; TRBD2 might be the D (7 bases). V lost 4 bases, J lost 13 bases, and 14 bases lay in between. The CDR3 length is 12 residues. The V gene's germline CDR1 is SGHRS and CDR2 YFSETQ. The CDR3 nucleotides are TGCGCCAGCAGCGCCCACAGGGAGGGGCTGTTTTTT. As protein: CASSAHREGLFF.

The chain combines TRBV6-5 with TRBJ1-1, with D maybe TRBD1 (5 bases). The CDR3 has 14 residues. Trimming took off 0 bases at V and 5 bases at J, with 10 bases between the two ends. Per germline, CDR1 MNHEY and CDR2 SVGAGI. The CDR3 DNA is TGTGCCAGCAGTTACTCGGCAGGGAGAACTGAAGCTTTCTTT. Its translation is CASSYSAGRTEAFF.

The chain combines TRBV30 with TRBJ1-5; no firm D call. Trimming shortened V by 4 bases and J by 7 bases, and 17 bases separated the two germline ends. The germline V gene has CDR1 GTSNPN and CDR2 SVGIG (reference sequence). This CDR3 is 14 amino acids long. The CDR3: CAWNIGSSRQPQHF. The CDR3, as DNA: TGTGCCTGGAATATCGGGAGTTCGAGGCAGCCCCAGCATTTT.

The rearrangement uses TRBV9 and TRBJ1-1; tentative D call: TRBD1 (5 bases). The V end was cut by 3 bases, the J end by 1 base, with 13 bases between. The germline V gene encodes CDR1 SGDLS and CDR2 YYNGEE. This CDR3 has 15 residues. For the CDR3, the DNA is TGTGCCAGCAGCGGCGCAGGCGGGACGAACACTGAAGCTTTCTTT. This codes for CASSGAGGTNTEAFF.

The chain carries TRBV7-2 and TRBJ1-5; 8 nucleotides agree with TRBD1. The CDR3 runs to 15 residues. J gave up 5 bases and V 5 bases, and 8 bases lay outside the gene matches. Germline assignment: CDR1 SGHTA and CDR2 FQGNSA. This CDR3 is CASSGDRGVYQPQHF. DNA for the CDR3: TGTGCCAGCAGCGGAGACAGGGGAGTCTATCAGCCCCAGCATTTT.

Written as DNA, the CDR3 is TGCGCCAGCAGCCAAGGTCTTCAGGGGAAGGAGCTGTTTTTT. Translated, it gives CASSQGLQGKELFF. V and J are TRBV4-3 and TRBJ2-2; D is perhaps TRBD1 (6 bases). Trimming stripped 1 base from V and 10 bases from J, with 13 bases between. The CDR3 has 14 amino acids. The germline V gene encodes CDR1 LGHNA and CDR2 YSLEER.

J is TRBJ2-5 and V is TRBV5-1; D might be TRBD1 or TRBD2, each matching 6 bases. The germline V gene encodes CDR1 SGHRS and CDR2 YFSETQ. Trimming removed 2 bases at V and 3 bases at J, with 14 bases between. The CDR3 consists of 15 residues. The CDR3 is CASSFPGAAKETQYF. The CDR3 DNA reads TGCGCCAGCAGCTTCCCGGGGGCCGCCAAAGAGACCCAGTACTTC.